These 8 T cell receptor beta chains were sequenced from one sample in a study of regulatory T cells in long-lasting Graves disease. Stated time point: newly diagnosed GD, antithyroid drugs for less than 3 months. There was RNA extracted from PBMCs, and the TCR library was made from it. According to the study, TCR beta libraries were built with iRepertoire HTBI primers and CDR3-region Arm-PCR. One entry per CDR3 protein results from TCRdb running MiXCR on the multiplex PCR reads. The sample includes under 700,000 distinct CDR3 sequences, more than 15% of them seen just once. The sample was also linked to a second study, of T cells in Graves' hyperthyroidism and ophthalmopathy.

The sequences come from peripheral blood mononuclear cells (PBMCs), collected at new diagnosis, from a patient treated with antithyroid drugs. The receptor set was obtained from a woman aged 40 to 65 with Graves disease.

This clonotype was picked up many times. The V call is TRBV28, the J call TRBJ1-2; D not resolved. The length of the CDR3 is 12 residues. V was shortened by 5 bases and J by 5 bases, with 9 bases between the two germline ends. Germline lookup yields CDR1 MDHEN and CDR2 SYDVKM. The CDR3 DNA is TGTGCCAGCAGTCCCTCCCCATATGGCTACACCTTC. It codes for CASSPSPYGYTF.

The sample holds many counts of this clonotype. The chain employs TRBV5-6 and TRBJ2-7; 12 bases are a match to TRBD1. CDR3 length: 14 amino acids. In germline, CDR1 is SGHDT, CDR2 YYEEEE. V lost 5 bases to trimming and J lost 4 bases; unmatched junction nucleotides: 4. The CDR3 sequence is CASSMGQGAYEQYF. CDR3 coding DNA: TGTGCCAGCAGTATGGGACAGGGGGCTTACGAGCAGTACTTC.

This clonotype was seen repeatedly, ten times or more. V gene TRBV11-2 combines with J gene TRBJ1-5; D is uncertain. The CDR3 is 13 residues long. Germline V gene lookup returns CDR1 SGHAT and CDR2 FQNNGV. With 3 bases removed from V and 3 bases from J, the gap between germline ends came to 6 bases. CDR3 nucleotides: TGTGCCAGCAGCTTGAACTACAATCAGCCCCAGCATTTT. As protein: CASSLNYNQPQHF.

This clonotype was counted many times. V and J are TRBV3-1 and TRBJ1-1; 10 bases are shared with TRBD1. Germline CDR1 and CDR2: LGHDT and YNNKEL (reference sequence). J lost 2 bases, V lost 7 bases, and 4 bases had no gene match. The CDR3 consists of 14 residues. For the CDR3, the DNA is TGTGCCAGCACCCGGACAGGGGGAAACACTGAAGCTTTCTTT. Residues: CASTRTGGNTEAFF.

CDR3 coding DNA: TGTGCCACCAGCACCCCATTAACGGGGGCTAGCACAGATACGCAGTATTTT. Amino acid sequence: CATSTPLTGASTDTQYF. The chain combines TRBV15 with TRBJ2-3; the D gene could be TRBD1 or TRBD2 (6 bases each). The CDR3 contains 17 residues. The V end was cut by 4 bases, the J end by 0 bases, with 17 bases between. From germline, CDR1 is LNHNV and CDR2 YYDKDF (reference sequence).

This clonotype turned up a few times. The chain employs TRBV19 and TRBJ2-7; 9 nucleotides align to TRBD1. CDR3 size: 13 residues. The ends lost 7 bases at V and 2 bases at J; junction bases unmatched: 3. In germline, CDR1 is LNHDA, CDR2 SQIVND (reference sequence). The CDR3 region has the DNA TGTGCCAGTAAGGGGACAGGGCCCTACGAGCAGTACTTC. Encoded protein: CASKGTGPYEQYF.

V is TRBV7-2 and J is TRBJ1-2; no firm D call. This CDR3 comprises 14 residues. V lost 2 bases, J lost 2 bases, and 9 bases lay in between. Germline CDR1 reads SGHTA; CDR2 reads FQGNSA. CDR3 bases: TGTGCCAGCAGCTTACCTGGGAAAAACTATGGCTACACCTTC. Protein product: CASSLPGKNYGYTF.

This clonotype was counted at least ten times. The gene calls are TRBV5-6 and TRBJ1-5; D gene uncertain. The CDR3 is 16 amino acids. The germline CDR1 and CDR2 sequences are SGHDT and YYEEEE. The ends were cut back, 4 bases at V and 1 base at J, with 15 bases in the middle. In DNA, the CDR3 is TGTGCCAGCAGCCTGGCCGTGGAGGGAAGCAATCAGCCCCAGCATTTT. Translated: CASSLAVEGSNQPQHF.